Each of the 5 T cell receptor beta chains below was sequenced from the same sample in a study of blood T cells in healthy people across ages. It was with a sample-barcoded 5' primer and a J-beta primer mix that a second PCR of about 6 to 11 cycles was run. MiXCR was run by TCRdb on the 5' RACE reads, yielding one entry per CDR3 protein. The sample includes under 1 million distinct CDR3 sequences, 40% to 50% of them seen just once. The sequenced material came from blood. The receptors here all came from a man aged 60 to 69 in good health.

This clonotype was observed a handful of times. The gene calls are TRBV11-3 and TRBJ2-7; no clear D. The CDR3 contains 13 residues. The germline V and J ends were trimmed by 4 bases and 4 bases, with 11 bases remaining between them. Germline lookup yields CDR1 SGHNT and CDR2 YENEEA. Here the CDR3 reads CASSSAVGYEQYF. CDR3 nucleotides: TGTGCCAGCAGCTCCGCCGTGGGTTACGAGCAGTACTTC.

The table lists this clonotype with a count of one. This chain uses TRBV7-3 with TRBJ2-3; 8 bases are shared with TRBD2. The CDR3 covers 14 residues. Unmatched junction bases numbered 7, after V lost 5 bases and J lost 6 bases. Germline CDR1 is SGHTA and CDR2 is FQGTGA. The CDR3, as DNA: TGTGCCAGCAGCGTCCGGGGGGGCCTGGATACGCAGTATTTT. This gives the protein CASSVRGGLDTQYF.

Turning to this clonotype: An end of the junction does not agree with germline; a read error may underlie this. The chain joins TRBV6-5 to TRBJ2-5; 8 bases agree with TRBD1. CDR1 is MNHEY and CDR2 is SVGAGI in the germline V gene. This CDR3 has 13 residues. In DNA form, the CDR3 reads TGTGCCAACAGTCCCGGGACAGGACGGACCCAGTACTTC. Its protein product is CANSPGTGRTQYF.

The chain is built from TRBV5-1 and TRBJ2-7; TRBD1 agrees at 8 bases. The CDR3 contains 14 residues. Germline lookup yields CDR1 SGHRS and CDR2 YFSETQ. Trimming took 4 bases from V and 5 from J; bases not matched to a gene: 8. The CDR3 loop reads CASSHPDRVHEQYF. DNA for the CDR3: TGCGCCAGCAGCCATCCGGACAGGGTCCACGAGCAGTACTTC.

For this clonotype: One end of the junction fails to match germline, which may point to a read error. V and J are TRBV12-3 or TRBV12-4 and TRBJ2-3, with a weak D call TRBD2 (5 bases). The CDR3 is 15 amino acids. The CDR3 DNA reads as TGTGCCAGCAGTTCTACACCTGCTAGCACAGATATGCAGTATTTT. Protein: CASSSTPASTDMQYF.